This T cell receptor (beta chain) was recovered during a study of blood T cells in healthy people across ages. Together with a sample-barcoded 5' primer, a J-beta primer mix was included in a second PCR lasting roughly 6 to 12 cycles. One entry per CDR3 protein, called by TCRdb with MiXCR from the 5' RACE reads. The sample includes 800,000 to 1,000,000 distinct CDR3 sequences, about 44% of them seen just once. CDR1 LGHNA and CDR2 YSLEER come from the germline V gene. The V end was cut by 0 bases, the J end by 7 bases, with 9 bases between. The CDR3 totals 13 residues. Sequenced sample: blood. The genes are TRBV4-3 and TRBJ1-2; D unclear. This clonotype was obtained from a man aged 30 to 45 in good health. The CDR3 is CASSQESSFGYTF. The CDR3 DNA sequence: TGCGCCAGCAGCCAAGAGTCCAGCTTTGGCTACACCTTC.